The clone carrying this T cell receptor (beta chain) was detected a few times. Other DNA sequences in this sample translate to the same CDR3. Profiling relied on immunoSEQ multiplex PCR, and the TCRdb table lists in-frame clones only, not all of them. The table has about 670,000 clones, about two thirds seen once; the top ten hold about 2%. This sample is part of a study of shared clonotypes between healthy human individuals. The sample taken for sequencing was memory CD4+ T cells sorted from blood. Subset denoted: CD45RA-negative fraction. The sequence was obtained from a woman between 25 and 40 years old in good health.

CDR3 coding DNA: TGCAGCGTAAGGACAGGCCAAGAGACCCAGTACTTC. The encoded protein is CSVRTGQETQYF. J is TRBJ2-5 and V is TRBV29-1, with TRBD1 identical over 7 bases. Looked up from germline, CDR1 is SQVTM and CDR2 is ANQGSEA. The CDR3 consists of 12 residues. The J segment lost 1 base and the V segment lost 6 bases, leaving 2 bases of the junction unmatched.